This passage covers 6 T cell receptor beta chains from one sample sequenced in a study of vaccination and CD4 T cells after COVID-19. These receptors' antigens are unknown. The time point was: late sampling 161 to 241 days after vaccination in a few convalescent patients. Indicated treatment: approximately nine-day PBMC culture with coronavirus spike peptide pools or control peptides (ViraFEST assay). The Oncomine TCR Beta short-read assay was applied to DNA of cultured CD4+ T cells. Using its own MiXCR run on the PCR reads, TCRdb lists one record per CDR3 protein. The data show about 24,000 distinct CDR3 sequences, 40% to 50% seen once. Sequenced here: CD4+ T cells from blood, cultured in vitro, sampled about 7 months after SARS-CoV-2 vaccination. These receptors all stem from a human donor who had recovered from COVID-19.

The CDR3 DNA reads TGTGCCATCAGTGAGTCAGCTACCTCAGAAGCTTTCTTT. Amino acids: CAISESATSEAFF. The J gene is TRBJ1-1, the V gene TRBV10-3; D unclear. Trimming removed 0 bases at V and 8 bases at J, with 10 bases between. CDR3 length: 13 amino acids. Germline V lookup: CDR1 ENHRY, CDR2 SYGVKD.

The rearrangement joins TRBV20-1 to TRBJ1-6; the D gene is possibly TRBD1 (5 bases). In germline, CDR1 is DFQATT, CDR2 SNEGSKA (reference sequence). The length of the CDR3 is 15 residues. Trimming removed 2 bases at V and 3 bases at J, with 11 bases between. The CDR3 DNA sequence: TGCAGTGCTAGAATCGGAGGGGACTATAATTCACCCCTCCACTTT. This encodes CSARIGGDYNSPLHF.

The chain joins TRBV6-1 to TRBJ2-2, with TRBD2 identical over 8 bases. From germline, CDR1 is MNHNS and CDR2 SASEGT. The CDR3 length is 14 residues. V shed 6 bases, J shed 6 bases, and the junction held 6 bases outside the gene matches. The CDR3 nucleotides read TGTGCCAGCAGCCCCGGGAGGGTCGCCGGGGAGCTGTTTTTT. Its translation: CASSPGRVAGELFF.

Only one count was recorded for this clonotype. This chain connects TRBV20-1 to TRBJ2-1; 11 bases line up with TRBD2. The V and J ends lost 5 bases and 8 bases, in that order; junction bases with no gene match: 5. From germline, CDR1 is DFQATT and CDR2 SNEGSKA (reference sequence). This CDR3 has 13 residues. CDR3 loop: CSAPTSGEHEQFF. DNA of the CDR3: TGCAGTGCTCCGACTAGCGGGGAGCATGAGCAGTTCTTC.

The CDR3 DNA follows: TGCAGTGTCCTGACTAGAAGAGGGCGCGCTACGCAGTATTTT. It is translated as CSVLTRRGRATQYF. The J gene is TRBJ2-3, the V gene TRBV20-1; D possibly corresponds to TRBD2 (6 bases). V lost 7 bases to trimming and J lost 8 bases, with 22 bases between them. The germline gives CDR1 DFQATT, CDR2 SNEGSKA (reference sequence). This CDR3 has 14 amino acids.

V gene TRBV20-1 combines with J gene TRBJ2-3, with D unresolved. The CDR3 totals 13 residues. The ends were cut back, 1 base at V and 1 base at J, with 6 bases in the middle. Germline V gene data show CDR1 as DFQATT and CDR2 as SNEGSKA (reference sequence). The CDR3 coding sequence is TGCAGTGCTAGAGTGAGAGGCACAGATACGCAGTATTTT. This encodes CSARVRGTDTQYF.